This T cell receptor (beta chain) is from a study of blood T cell repertoires in COVID-19. Study as a whole: From the United States, Italy and Spain came samples of acute and convalescent COVID-19.

Sequenced by immunoSEQ multiplex PCR; TCRdb stores in-frame clones only, minus some. The table has roughly 300,000 clones, roughly 85% seen once. J was trimmed by 5 bases and V by 4 bases; bases with no gene match: 6. Germline CDR1 SGDLS, CDR2 YYNGEE. This CDR3 contains 15 residues. Enrollees, roughly 18 to 90 years old, lived in around 23 US areas. The study counted Cohort 3 donors as recovered given two negative PCRs, clearance, or symptom resolution. The specimen was PBMCs or T cells enriched from blood (not recorded which). The sequence derives from a woman aged 25 to 39 who had recovered from COVID-19. This chain connects TRBV9 to TRBJ2-5, with 12 bases lining up with TRBD2. Here the CDR3 DNA reads TGTGCCAGCAGCCCGGGACTAGCGGGCGTGGAGACCCAGTACTTC. Amino acid sequence: CASSPGLAGVETQYF.